Reported below is one T cell receptor beta chain. CDR1 is SGHVS and CDR2 is FNYEAQ in the germline V gene. The CDR3 loop spans 12 amino acids. V was shortened by 8 bases and J by 8 bases, with 14 bases between the two germline ends. The library was built from 400 to 500 ng RNA with molecular barcoded adaptors for alpha/delta and beta/gamma chains. TCRdb re-called the reads through MiXCR, storing one row per CDR3 protein. The top ten clones hold about 11% of a sample with 120,000 or so distinct CDR3 sequences, 13% of them seen once. The record originates from a study of read filtering for tumor transcriptome and immune sequencing.

The sample taken for sequencing was a population of CD138-negative cells sorted from bone marrow. The V and J genes are TRBV7-6 and TRBJ2-3, with D unresolved. The TCR sequence derives from a donor at least 40 years old with multiple myeloma. The chain's CDR3 is CASGSNVGTQYF. The DNA of the CDR3 is TGTGCCAGCGGCTCGAACGTTGGTACGCAGTATTTT.